This passage covers 12 T cell receptor beta chains from one sample sequenced in a study of CD4 T cell repertoires in COVID-19 (dated by TCRdb to the early 2020s). Memory T cell samples that were not cultured were sequenced immediately after ex vivo isolation. Library prep was done by the immunoSEQ multiplex PCR assay. As stored in TCRdb, this immuneACCESS dataset retains in-frame rearrangements with V and J assigned. A fraction of the clones does not appear; measured against another copy, unresolved V genes explain less than half of the discrepancy, and the remainder lacks a known reason. The sample records around 23,000 clones, 85% to 95% of which are singletons. 0.66% of the sample is taken by the ten largest. This specimen was circulating follicular helper CD4+ T cells (cTfh) from blood, taken before the COVID-19 pandemic. What this sample's cell subset or site label stands for: circulating T follicular helper cells. The receptors were gathered from a human donor who had COVID-19.

The rearrangement uses TRBV5-1 and TRBJ2-5; perhaps TRBD2 as D (6 bases). The V end was cut by 5 bases, the J end by 1 base, with 15 bases between. The CDR3 has 15 amino acids. Germline V gene sequence: CDR1 SGHRS, CDR2 YFSETQ. In DNA, the CDR3 is TGCGCCAGCAGGGATCATGGAGGGAGCCAAGAGACCCAGTACTTC. Translated: CASRDHGGSQETQYF.

This clone was seen more than once but under ten times. Mismatch with germline at one junction end may stem from a read error. This sequence joins TRBV7-2 and TRBJ2-7; 8 bases fit TRBD2. The CDR3 totals 14 residues. From germline, CDR1 is SGHTA and CDR2 FQGNSA. CDR3 sequence: CASSLGTSSHEQYF. For the CDR3, the DNA is TGTGCCAGCAGCTTAGGGACTAGCTCCCACGAGCAGTACTTC.

V and J are TRBV19 and TRBJ2-3; TRBD2 is a possible D gene (5 bases). The CDR3 consists of 14 residues. Germline-derived CDR1 and CDR2 are LNHDA and SQIVND (reference sequence). V lost 4 bases to trimming and J lost 2 bases, with 10 bases between them. The CDR3 sequence: CASSSGWDTDTQYF. In DNA form, the CDR3 reads TGTGCCAGTAGTAGCGGGTGGGACACAGATACGCAGTATTTT.

This chain joins TRBV4-1 and TRBJ2-3; no definite D call. The CDR3 runs 17 residues. Germline lookup yields CDR1 MGHRA and CDR2 YSYEKL. V was trimmed by 1 base and J by 5 bases, leaving 19 bases between them. For the CDR3, the DNA is TGCGCCAGCAGCCAAGGGGTGGGTGCTGGCGGCCGAGATACGCAGTATTTT. Translation gives CASSQGVGAGGRDTQYF.

The gene calls are TRBV7-2 and TRBJ2-1; no reliable D call. The CDR3 covers 12 residues. V dropped 5 bases and J dropped 3 bases, with 5 bases sitting between them. CDR1 and CDR2 (germline): SGHTA, FQGNSA. This CDR3 reads CASSPSYNEQFF. Here the CDR3 DNA reads TGTGCCAGCAGCCCTAGCTACAATGAGCAGTTCTTC.

This rearrangement joins TRBV19 to TRBJ1-5; no definite D call. This CDR3 comprises 14 residues. CDR1 is LNHDA and CDR2 is SQIVND in the germline V gene (reference sequence). V was clipped by 5 bases and J by 5 bases, with 13 bases between them. The CDR3 here is CASSPRGMDQPQHF. The DNA of the CDR3 is TGTGCCAGTAGTCCCCGAGGGATGGATCAGCCCCAGCATTTT.

This chain links TRBV5-1 with TRBJ2-2; 7 nucleotides match TRBD1. The CDR3 has 16 residues. The V gene's germline CDR1 is SGHRS and CDR2 YFSETQ. V was pared by 3 bases and J by 4 bases, with 9 bases of the junction left unmatched. In nucleotides, the CDR3 is TGCGCCAGCAGCTCCAGACCGGGACAGTCCACCGGGGAGCTGTTTTTT. Encoded protein: CASSSRPGQSTGELFF.

The gene calls are TRBV11-2 and TRBJ2-1; D might be TRBD2 (5 bases). Trimming stripped 0 bases from V and 10 bases from J, with 16 bases between. CDR3 length: 15 residues. CDR1 and CDR2 (germline): SGHAT, FQNNGV. CDR3 nucleotide sequence: TGTGCCAGCAGCTTAGACCAAAATCTAGCAGGCGAGCAGTTCTTC. Its protein is CASSLDQNLAGEQFF.

The CDR3: CASSTNRGSYNEQFF. CDR3 DNA: TGTGCCAGCTCAACCAACAGGGGATCCTACAATGAGCAGTTCTTC. The rearrangement links TRBV18 to TRBJ2-1; 7 nucleotides line up with TRBD1. The CDR3 length is 15 residues. V shed 5 bases and J 1 base; nucleotides not matched to a gene: 5. Germline CDR1 is KGHSH and CDR2 is LQKENI. Together with reference TRBV18 and TRBJ2-1, the CDR3 gives the full variable domain: NAGVMQNPRHLVRRRGQEARLRCSPMKGHSHVYWYRQLPEEGLKFMVYLQKENIIDESGMPKERFSAEFPKEGPSILRIQQVVRGDSAAYFCASSTNRGSYNEQFFGPGTRLTVL.

The J gene is TRBJ2-7, the V gene TRBV20-1; D call uncertain. This CDR3 region has 11 residues. V lost 3 bases and J 3 bases, leaving 6 bases between the germline ends. Germline V CDR1 and CDR2: DFQATT, SNEGSKA (reference sequence). CDR3 sequence: CSARGSYEQYF. CDR3 coding DNA: TGCAGTGCTAGGGGCAGCTACGAGCAGTACTTC.

The rearrangement uses TRBV6-5 and TRBJ2-1; TRBD2 matches at 11 bases. The CDR3 sequence is 15 residues long. Germline V lookup: CDR1 MNHEY, CDR2 SVGAGI. V lost 4 bases, J lost 9 bases, and 8 bases stayed unmatched. This chain's CDR3 is CASSSTSGSYSEQFF. Written as DNA, the CDR3 is TGTGCCAGCAGTTCTACTAGCGGGAGTTATAGTGAGCAGTTCTTC.

The chain carries TRBV6-6 and TRBJ1-1, with a weak D call TRBD1 (5 bases). The V and J ends lost 2 bases and 3 bases respectively, with 16 bases between them. This CDR3 is 16 amino acids long. CDR1 MNHNY and CDR2 SVGAGI come from the germline V gene (reference sequence). DNA of the CDR3: TGTGCCAGCAGTTACGCGGGGCAAAGAGGGGACACTGAAGCTTTCTTT. Translating gives CASSYAGQRGDTEAFF.